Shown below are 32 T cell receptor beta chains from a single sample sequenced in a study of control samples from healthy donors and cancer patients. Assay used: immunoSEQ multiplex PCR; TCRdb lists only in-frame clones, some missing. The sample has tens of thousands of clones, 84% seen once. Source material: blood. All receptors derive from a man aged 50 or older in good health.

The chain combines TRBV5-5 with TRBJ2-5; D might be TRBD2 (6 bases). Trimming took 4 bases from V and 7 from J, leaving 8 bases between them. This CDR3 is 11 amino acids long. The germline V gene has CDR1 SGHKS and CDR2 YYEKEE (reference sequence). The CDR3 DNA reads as TGTGCCAGCAGCCTGCGGGGGACCCAGTACTTC. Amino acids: CASSLRGTQYF.

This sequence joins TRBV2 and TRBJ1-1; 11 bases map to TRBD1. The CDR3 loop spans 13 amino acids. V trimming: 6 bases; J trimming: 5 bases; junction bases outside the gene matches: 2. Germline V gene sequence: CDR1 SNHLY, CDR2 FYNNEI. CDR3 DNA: TGTGCCAGCAGGGGGACAGGGGGGACTGAAGCTTTCTTT. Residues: CASRGTGGTEAFF.

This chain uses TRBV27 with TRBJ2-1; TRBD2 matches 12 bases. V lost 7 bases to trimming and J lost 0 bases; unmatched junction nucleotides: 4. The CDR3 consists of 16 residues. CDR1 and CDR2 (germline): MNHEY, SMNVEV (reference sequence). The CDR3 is CASIRTSGNSYNEQFF. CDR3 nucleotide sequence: TGTGCCAGCATCCGGACTAGCGGGAACTCCTACAATGAGCAGTTCTTC.

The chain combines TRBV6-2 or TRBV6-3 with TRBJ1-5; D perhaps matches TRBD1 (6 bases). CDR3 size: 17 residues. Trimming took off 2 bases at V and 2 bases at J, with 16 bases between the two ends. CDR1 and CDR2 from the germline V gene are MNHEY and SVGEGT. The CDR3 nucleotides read TGTGCCAGCAGTTACGCATGGCCCGGGGGCGGCAATCAGCCCCAGCATTTT. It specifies CASSYAWPGGGNQPQHF.

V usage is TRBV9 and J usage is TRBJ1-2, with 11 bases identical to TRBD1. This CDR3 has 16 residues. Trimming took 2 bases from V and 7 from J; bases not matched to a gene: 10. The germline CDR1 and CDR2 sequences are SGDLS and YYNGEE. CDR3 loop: CASSVLWTGGESGYTF. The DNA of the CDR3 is TGTGCCAGCAGCGTTCTCTGGACAGGGGGCGAGAGTGGCTACACCTTC.

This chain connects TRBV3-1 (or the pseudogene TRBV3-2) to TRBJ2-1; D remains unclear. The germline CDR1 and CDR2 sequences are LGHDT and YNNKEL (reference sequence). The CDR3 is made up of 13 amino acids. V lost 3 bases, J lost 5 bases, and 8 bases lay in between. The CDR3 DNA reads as TGTGCCAGCAGCCATCCTATTCACAATGAGCAGTTCTTC. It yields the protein CASSHPIHNEQFF.

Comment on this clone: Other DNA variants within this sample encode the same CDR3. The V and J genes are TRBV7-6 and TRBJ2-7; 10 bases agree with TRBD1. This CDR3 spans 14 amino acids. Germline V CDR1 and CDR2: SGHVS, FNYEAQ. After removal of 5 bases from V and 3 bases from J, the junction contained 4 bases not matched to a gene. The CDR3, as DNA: TGTGCCAGCAGCCCCGGGACAGGGGACTACGAGCAGTACTTC. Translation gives CASSPGTGDYEQYF. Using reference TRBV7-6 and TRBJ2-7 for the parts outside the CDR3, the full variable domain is GAGVSQSPRYKVTKRGQDVALRCDPISGHVSLYWYRQALGQGPEFLTYFNYEAQQDKSGLPNDRFSAERPEGSISTLTIQRTEQRDSAMYRCASSPGTGDYEQYFGPGTRLTVT.

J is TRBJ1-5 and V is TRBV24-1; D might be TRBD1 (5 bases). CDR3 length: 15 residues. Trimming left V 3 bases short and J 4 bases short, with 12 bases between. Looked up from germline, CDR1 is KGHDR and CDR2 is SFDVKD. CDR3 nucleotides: TGTGCCACCAGTGATGCTGGGGGGAAAAATCAGCCCCAGCATTTT. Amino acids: CATSDAGGKNQPQHF.

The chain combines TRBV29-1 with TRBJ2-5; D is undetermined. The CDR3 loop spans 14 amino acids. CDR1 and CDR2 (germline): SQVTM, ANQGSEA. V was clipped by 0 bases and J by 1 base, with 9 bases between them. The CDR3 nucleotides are TGCAGCGTTGAAGACCTGAAACCCCAAGAGACCCAGTACTTC. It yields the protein CSVEDLKPQETQYF.

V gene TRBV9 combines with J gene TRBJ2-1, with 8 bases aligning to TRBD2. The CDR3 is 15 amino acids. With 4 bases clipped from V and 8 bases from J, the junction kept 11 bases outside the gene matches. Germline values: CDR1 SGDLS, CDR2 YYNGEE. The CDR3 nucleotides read TGTGCCAGCAGCACAGGGACTAGGGTCGTCGATGAGCAGTTCTTC. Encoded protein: CASSTGTRVVDEQFF. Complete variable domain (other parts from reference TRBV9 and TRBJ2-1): DSGVTQTPKHLITATGQRVTLRCSPRSGDLSVYWYQQSLDQGLQFLIQYYNGEERAKGNILERFSAQQFPDLHSELNLSSLELGDSALYFCASSTGTRVVDEQFFGPGTRLTVL.

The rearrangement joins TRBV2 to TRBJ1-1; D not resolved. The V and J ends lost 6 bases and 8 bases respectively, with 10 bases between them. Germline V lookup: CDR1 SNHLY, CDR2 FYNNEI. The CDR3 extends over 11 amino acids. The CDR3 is CASSALTEAFF. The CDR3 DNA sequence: TGTGCCAGCAGCGCCCTCACAGAAGCTTTCTTT.

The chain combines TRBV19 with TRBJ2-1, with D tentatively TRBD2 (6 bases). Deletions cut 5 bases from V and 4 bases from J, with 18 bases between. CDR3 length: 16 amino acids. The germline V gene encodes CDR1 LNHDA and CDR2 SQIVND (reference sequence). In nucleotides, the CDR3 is TGTGCCAGTAGTCCCCCGACTGGAGGGCCTTACAATGAGCAGTTCTTC. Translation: CASSPPTGGPYNEQFF. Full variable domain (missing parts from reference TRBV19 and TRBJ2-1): DGGITQSPKYLFRKEGQNVTLSCEQNLNHDAMYWYRQDPGQGLRLIYYSQIVNDFQKGDIAEGYSVSREKKESFPLTVTSAQKNPTAFYLCASSPPTGGPYNEQFFGPGTRLTVL.

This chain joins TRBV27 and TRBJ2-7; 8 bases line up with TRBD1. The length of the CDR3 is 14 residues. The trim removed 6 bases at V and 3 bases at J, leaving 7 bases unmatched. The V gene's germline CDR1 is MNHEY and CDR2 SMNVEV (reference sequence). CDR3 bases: TGTGCCAGCAGCCCCAGGGGGCTTTTCTACGAGCAGTACTTC. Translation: CASSPRGLFYEQYF.

The CDR3 DNA is TGTGCCATCAGTGAGTCGGCGGGAGGGCGGAATGAGCAGTTCTTC. Encoded protein: CAISESAGGRNEQFF. This chain links TRBV10-3 with TRBJ2-1, with 9 bases matching TRBD2. Looked up from germline, CDR1 is ENHRY and CDR2 is SYGVKD. V trimming: 0 bases; J trimming: 7 bases; junction bases outside the gene matches: 4. This CDR3 region has 15 residues.

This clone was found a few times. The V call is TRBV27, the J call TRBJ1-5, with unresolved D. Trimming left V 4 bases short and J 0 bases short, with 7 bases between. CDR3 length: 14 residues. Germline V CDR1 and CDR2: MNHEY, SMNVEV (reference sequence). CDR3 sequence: CASSSGYSNQPQHF. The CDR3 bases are TGTGCCAGCAGTTCAGGCTATAGCAATCAGCCCCAGCATTTT.

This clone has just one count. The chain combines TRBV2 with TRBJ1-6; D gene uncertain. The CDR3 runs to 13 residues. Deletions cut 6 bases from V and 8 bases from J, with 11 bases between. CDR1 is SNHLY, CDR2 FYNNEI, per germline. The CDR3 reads CASRVKPDSPLHF. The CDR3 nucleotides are TGTGCCAGCAGAGTCAAACCCGATTCACCCCTCCACTTT.

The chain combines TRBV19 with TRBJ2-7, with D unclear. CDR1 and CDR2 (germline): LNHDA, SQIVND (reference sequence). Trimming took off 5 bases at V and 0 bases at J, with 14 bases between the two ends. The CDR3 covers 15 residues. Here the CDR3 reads CASSLGPLPSYEQYF. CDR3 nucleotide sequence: TGTGCCAGTAGTCTTGGACCCCTCCCCTCCTACGAGCAGTACTTC.

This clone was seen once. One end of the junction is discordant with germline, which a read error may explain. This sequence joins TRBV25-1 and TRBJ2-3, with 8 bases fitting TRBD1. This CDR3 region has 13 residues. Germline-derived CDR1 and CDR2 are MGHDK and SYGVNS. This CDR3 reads CATQLYLDREMNF. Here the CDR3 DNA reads TGTGCCACCCAGTTGTACTTGGACAGGGAAATGAATTTT.

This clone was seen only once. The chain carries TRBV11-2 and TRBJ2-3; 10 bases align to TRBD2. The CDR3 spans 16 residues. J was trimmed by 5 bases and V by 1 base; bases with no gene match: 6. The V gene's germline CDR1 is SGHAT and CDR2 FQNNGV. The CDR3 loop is CASSLGAGGPVDTQYF. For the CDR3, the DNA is TGTGCCAGCAGCTTAGGAGCGGGAGGGCCTGTAGATACGCAGTATTTT.

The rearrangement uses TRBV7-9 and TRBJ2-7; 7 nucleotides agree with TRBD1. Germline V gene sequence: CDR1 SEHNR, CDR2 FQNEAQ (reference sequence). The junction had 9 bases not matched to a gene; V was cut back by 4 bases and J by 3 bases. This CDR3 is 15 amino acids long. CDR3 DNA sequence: TGTGCCAGCAGCTCATCGTACGACAGGGACTACGAGCAGTACTTC. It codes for CASSSSYDRDYEQYF. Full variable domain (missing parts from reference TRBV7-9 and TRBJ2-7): DTGVSQNPRHKITKRGQNVTFRCDPISEHNRLYWYRQTLGQGPEFLTYFQNEAQLEKSRLLSDRFSAERPKGSFSTLEIQRTEQGDSAMYLCASSSSYDRDYEQYFGPGTRLTVT.

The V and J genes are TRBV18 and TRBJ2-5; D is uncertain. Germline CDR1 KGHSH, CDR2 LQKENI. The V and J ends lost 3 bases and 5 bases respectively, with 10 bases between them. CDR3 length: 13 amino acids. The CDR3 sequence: CASSPPARETQYF. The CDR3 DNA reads TGTGCCAGCTCACCTCCAGCCCGGGAGACCCAGTACTTC. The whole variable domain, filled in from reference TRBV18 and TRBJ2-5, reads NAGVMQNPRHLVRRRGQEARLRCSPMKGHSHVYWYRQLPEEGLKFMVYLQKENIIDESGMPKERFSAEFPKEGPSILRIQQVVRGDSAAYFCASSPPARETQYFGPGTRLLVL.

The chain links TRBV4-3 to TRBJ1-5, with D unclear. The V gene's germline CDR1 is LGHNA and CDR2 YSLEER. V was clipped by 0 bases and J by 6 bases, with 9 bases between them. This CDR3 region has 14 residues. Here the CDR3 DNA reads TGCGCCAGCAGCCAAGATCGGACCCCTCAGCCCCAGCATTTT. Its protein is CASSQDRTPQPQHF.

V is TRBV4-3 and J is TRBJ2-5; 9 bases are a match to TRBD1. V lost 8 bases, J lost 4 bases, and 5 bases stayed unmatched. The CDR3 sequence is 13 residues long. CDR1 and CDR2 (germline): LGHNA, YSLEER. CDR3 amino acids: CASAQGARETQYF. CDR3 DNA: TGCGCCAGCGCACAGGGGGCGAGAGAGACCCAGTACTTC.

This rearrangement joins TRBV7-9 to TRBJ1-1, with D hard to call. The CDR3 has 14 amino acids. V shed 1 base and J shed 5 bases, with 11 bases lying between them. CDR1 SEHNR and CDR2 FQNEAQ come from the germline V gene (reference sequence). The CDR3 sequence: CASSLDRVGTEAFF. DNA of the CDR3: TGTGCCAGCAGCTTAGATCGGGTAGGGACTGAAGCTTTCTTT.

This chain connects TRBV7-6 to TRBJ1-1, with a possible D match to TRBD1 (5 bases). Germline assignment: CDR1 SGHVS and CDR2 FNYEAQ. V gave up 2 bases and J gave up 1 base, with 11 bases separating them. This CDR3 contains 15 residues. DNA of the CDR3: TGTGCCAGCAGCTTAATCGACAGAAAGAACACTGAAGCTTTCTTT. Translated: CASSLIDRKNTEAFF.

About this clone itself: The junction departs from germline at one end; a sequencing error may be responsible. CDR3 region: CASRDRGKATNEKLFF. CDR3 in DNA: TGTGCCAGCCGTGACAGGGGGAAGGCAACTAATGAAAAACTGTTTTTT. J is TRBJ1-4 and V is TRBV6-1; 9 nucleotides line up with TRBD1. Germline CDR1 MNHNS, CDR2 SASEGT. The CDR3 is made up of 16 amino acids.

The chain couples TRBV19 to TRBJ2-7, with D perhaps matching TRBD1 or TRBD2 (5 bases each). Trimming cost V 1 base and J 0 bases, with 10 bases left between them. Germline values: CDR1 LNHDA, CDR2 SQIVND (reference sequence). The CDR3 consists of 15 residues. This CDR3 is CASSIAGAVSYEQYF. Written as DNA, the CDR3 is TGTGCCAGTAGTATAGCCGGGGCAGTCTCCTACGAGCAGTACTTC.

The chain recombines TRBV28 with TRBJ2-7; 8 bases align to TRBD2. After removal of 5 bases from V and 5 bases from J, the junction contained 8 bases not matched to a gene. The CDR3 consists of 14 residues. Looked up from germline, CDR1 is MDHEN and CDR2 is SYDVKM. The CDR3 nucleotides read TGTGCCAGCAGTCTAGGACAGACTAGCGACGAGCAGTACTTC. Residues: CASSLGQTSDEQYF.

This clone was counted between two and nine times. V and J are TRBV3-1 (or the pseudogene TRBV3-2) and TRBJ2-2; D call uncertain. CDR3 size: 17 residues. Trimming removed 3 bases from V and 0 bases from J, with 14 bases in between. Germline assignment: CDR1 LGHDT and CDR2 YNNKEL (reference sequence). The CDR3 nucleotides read TGTGCCAGCAGCCATCGAAGTGGCAGACCGAACACCGGGGAGCTGTTTTTT. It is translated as CASSHRSGRPNTGELFF.

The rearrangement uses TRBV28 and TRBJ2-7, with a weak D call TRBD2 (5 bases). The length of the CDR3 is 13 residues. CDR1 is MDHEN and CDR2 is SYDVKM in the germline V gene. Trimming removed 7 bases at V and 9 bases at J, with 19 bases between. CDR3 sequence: CASKVQAASGQYF. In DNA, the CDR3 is TGTGCCAGCAAAGTTCAAGCGGCCTCCGGGCAGTACTTC. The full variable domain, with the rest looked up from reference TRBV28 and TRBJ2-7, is DVKVTQSSRYLVKRTGEKVFLECVQDMDHENMFWYRQDPGLGLRLIYFSYDVKMKEKGDIPEGYSVSREKKERFSLILESASTNQTSMYLCASKVQAASGQYFGPGTRLTVT.

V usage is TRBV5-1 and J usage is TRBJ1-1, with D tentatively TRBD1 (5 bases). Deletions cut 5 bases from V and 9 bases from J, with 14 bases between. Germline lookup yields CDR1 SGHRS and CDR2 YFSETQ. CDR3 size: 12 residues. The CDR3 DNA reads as TGCGCCAGCAGTAACCCCCAGGGTAAAGCTTTCTTT. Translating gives CASSNPQGKAFF.

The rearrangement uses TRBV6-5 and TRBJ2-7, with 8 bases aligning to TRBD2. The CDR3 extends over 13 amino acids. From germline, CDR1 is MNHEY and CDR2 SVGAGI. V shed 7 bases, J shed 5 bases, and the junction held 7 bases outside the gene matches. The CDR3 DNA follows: TGTGCCAGCAAGGAAAGCGGGAGTAACGAGCAGTACTTC. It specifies CASKESGSNEQYF.